The rows below give T cell receptor beta chains drawn from one sample of a study of cytomegalovirus exposure and HLA in healthy donors. Measured with immunoSEQ multiplex PCR; TCRdb has only the in-frame clones, and not every one. Altogether 250,000 to 350,000 clones are present, 86% being singletons, with the ten largest covering roughly 4%. Sequencing was done on a sample of PBMCs. Source of these receptors: a man aged 40-49 years in good health and CMV-seropositive. CDR3s include the opening cysteine and the closing phenylalanine or tryptophan. The D gene is left open where the match is weak. Rows may omit the clone size; those that give it use once, few, many or a size class.

CDR3 length,J gene,V gene,clone size,D gene,CDR3 DNA,CDR3 protein
14,TRBJ2-1,TRBV10-3,NA,TRBD1,TGTGCCATCAAGCCGGGACAGGGGAACAATGAGCAGTTCTTC,CAIKPGQGNNEQFF
18,TRBJ1-2,TRBV25-1,NA,TRBD1,TGTGCCAGCAGCGCGAGGGACAGGGGGCCAAACGGAGTCTATGGCTACACCTTC,CASSARDRGPNGVYGYTF
13,TRBJ2-7,TRBV7-2,NA,NA,TGTGCCAGCAGCCAAACTAGCTCCTACGAGCAGTACTTC,CASSQTSSYEQYF
17,TRBJ2-3,TRBV29-1,once,NA,TGCAGCGTTGAAGATGCCCTGGAGGAAACCAACACAGATACGCAGTATTTT,CSVEDALEETNTDTQYF
13,TRBJ2-7,TRBV2,NA,TRBD2,TGTGCCAGCAGTGAAGCGAAGGCAGGGAGGGAGTACTTC,CASSEAKAGREYF
13,TRBJ2-5,TRBV18,NA,NA,TGTGCCAGCTCACCCCCGGCCAGGGAGACCCAGTACTTC,CASSPPARETQYF
15,TRBJ2-1,TRBV2,NA,TRBD2,TGTGCCAGCAGCCCCGGGACTAGCGGGAGGAATGAGCAGTTCTTC,CASSPGTSGRNEQFF
19,TRBJ2-1,TRBV5-6,once,TRBD2,TGTGCCAGCAGCTGGGCAACCGGACTAGCCCTAAGCTCCTACAATGAGCAGTTCTTC,CASSWATGLALSSYNEQFF
15,TRBJ1-5,TRBV6-1,NA,NA,TGTGCCAGCAGTGTAGTTTGGGACAACTACCAGCCCCAGCATTTT,CASSVVWDNYQPQHF
17,TRBJ2-1,TRBV27,once,NA,TGTGCCAGCCTCGAGGGGACCGGGACCCCACCCCCCAGGGGGCAGTTCTTC,CASLEGTGTPPPRGQFF